One and the same sample provided the 14 T cell receptor beta chains below, sequenced in a study of Ad26.COV2.S vaccination and SARS-CoV-2 variants (dated by TCRdb to the early 2020s). According to the study, the label for this sample's treatment or condition signals: over 15 received Ad26.COV2.S at low or high dose, single or two shots; several received placebo; per-sample allocation not given. Repertoires of vaccine and placebo recipients were sequenced from samples collected on day 63 after the first injection. The library was obtained by the immunoSEQ multiplex PCR assay. Here the immuneACCESS table is served through TCRdb, limited to in-frame sequences with V and J called. Missing clones are a known gap in these copies; in checked studies unresolved V genes cover under half, and the rest lacks a known reason. A total of about 480,000 clones appear in this sample, around 88% of them only once. The top ten clonotypes cover over 10% of the sample.

The sequencing here drew on peripheral blood, taken in a trial of Ad26.COV2.S vaccine versus placebo. The receptors originated from a person between 18 and 65 years old who received the Ad26.COV2.S COVID-19 vaccine or a placebo.

The V call is TRBV19, the J call TRBJ2-3; 8 positions match TRBD2. The V gene end was trimmed by 1 base and the J gene end by 2 bases; junction bases not matched to a gene: 5. This CDR3 has 16 amino acids. Germline V lookup: CDR1 LNHDA, CDR2 SQIVND (reference sequence). This chain's CDR3 is CASSIVGSGATDTQYF. In nucleotides, the CDR3 is TGTGCCAGTAGTATAGTTGGTAGCGGGGCCACAGATACGCAGTATTTT.

A single count supports this clone. The chain links TRBV18 to TRBJ2-2, with 8 bases identical to TRBD2. The germline gives CDR1 KGHSH, CDR2 LQKENI. This CDR3 comprises 16 residues. V shed 2 bases, J shed 4 bases, and the junction held 6 bases outside the gene matches. CDR3 DNA: TGTGCCAGCTCACCAAGGCTAGCGGGTACCACCGGGGAGCTGTTTTTT. Encoded protein: CASSPRLAGTTGELFF.

The rearrangement uses TRBV6-5 and TRBJ2-2, with 11 bases aligning to TRBD2. CDR3 length: 14 amino acids. With 10 bases clipped from V and 7 bases from J, the junction kept 8 bases outside the gene matches. CDR1 MNHEY and CDR2 SVGAGI come from the germline V gene. CDR3 sequence (DNA): TGTGCCATCCGTAGCGGGAGGGCCTTCGGGGAGCTGTTTTTT. Protein product: CAIRSGRAFGELFF.

This rearrangement joins TRBV12-3 or TRBV12-4 to TRBJ2-4, with a possible D match to TRBD2 (5 bases). The CDR3 sequence is 12 residues long. The V and J ends lost 3 bases and 10 bases respectively, with 10 bases between them. The chain's CDR3 is CASSFLRGIQYF. The DNA of the CDR3 is TGTGCCAGCAGTTTCCTTCGGGGAATTCAGTACTTC.

In this sample, this clone turned up a few times. This CDR3 reads CASSIGAQVSETQYF. Here the CDR3 DNA reads TGTGCCAGTAGTATAGGGGCTCAGGTTTCAGAGACCCAGTACTTC. The chain uses TRBV19 and TRBJ2-5; D ambiguous. Germline CDR1 LNHDA, CDR2 SQIVND (reference sequence). The V end was cut by 1 base, the J end by 4 bases, with 13 bases between. The CDR3 is 15 residues long.

The chain employs TRBV7-8 and TRBJ2-6; unclear D gene. V was clipped by 3 bases and J by 2 bases, with 5 bases between them. The germline CDR1 and CDR2 sequences are SGHVS and FQNEAQ. This CDR3 contains 14 residues. The DNA of the CDR3 is TGTGCCAGCAGCTTCAGTGCTGGGGCCAACGTCCTGACTTTC. As protein: CASSFSAGANVLTF.

V gene TRBV5-6 combines with J gene TRBJ1-2; a weak D match, TRBD1 (6 bases). This CDR3 is built from 13 residues. Trimming shortened V by 0 bases and J by 7 bases, and 10 bases separated the two germline ends. Germline-derived CDR1 and CDR2 are SGHDT and YYEEEE. CDR3 loop: CASSLGGPSGYTF. CDR3 in DNA: TGTGCCAGCAGCTTGGGGGGGCCTTCTGGCTACACCTTC.

The rearrangement links TRBV4-1 to TRBJ2-7; perhaps TRBD2 as D (6 bases). The germline V gene has CDR1 MGHRA and CDR2 YSYEKL. This CDR3 is built from 15 residues. Trimming took off 1 base at V and 0 bases at J, with 10 bases between the two ends. The CDR3 nucleotides are TGCGCCAGCAGCCAAGGATCGGGGGTCTCCTACGAGCAGTACTTC. This translates into CASSQGSGVSYEQYF.

The chain links TRBV19 to TRBJ2-1; TRBD1 is a possible D gene (6 bases). Trimming removed 5 bases from V and 0 bases from J, with 11 bases in between. This CDR3 comprises 15 residues. Germline values: CDR1 LNHDA, CDR2 SQIVND (reference sequence). CDR3 loop: CASSVDRSSYNEQFF. In nucleotides, the CDR3 is TGTGCCAGTAGTGTCGACAGGAGCTCCTACAATGAGCAGTTCTTC.

This sequence joins TRBV19 and TRBJ2-3; 11 bases fit TRBD2. J was trimmed by 0 bases and V by 10 bases; bases with no gene match: 6. Germline assignment: CDR1 LNHDA and CDR2 SQIVND (reference sequence). The length of the CDR3 is 15 residues. The CDR3 sequence is CATKLAGVSTDTQYF. The CDR3 DNA reads as TGTGCCACAAAACTAGCGGGAGTCAGCACAGATACGCAGTATTTT. Full variable domain (remainder filled in from reference TRBV19 and TRBJ2-3): DGGITQSPKYLFRKEGQNVTLSCEQNLNHDAMYWYRQDPGQGLRLIYYSQIVNDFQKGDIAEGYSVSREKKESFPLTVTSAQKNPTAFYLCATKLAGVSTDTQYFGPGTRLTVL.

The chain links TRBV4-2 to TRBJ2-1; 7 bases agree with TRBD1. Unmatched junction bases numbered 7, after V lost 2 bases and J lost 6 bases. Germline V gives CDR1 LGHNA, CDR2 YNFKEQ. The CDR3 is made up of 15 amino acids. CDR3 amino acids: CASSQHRGSVNEQFF. CDR3 in DNA: TGTGCCAGCAGCCAACACAGGGGATCGGTCAATGAGCAGTTCTTC.

The V call is TRBV13, the J call TRBJ2-4; TRBD2 agrees at 7 bases. CDR1 PRHDT and CDR2 FYEKMQ come from the germline V gene (reference sequence). This CDR3 is built from 13 residues. V was pared by 5 bases and J by 9 bases, with 7 bases of the junction left unmatched. The CDR3: CASSLADNGIQYF. Here the CDR3 DNA reads TGTGCCAGCAGCCTAGCGGACAATGGCATTCAGTACTTC.

The gene calls are TRBV29-1 and TRBJ1-5, with D maybe TRBD1 (5 bases). The CDR3 runs to 14 residues. Deletions cut 7 bases from V and 2 bases from J, with 15 bases between. CDR1 is SQVTM and CDR2 is ANQGSEA in the germline V gene. CDR3 coding DNA: TGCAGCGCCACCGACGGGGCGGGCAATCAGCCCCAGCATTTT. Translated, it gives CSATDGAGNQPQHF.

J is TRBJ1-4 and V is TRBV6-5; tentative D call: TRBD1 (6 bases). The CDR3 sequence is 16 residues long. Germline V gives CDR1 MNHEY, CDR2 SVGAGI. The V end lost 0 bases, the J end lost 8 bases, and 16 bases lay between the germline ends. Here the CDR3 reads CASSYSIRPQGEKLFF. In nucleotides, the CDR3 is TGTGCCAGCAGTTACTCGATACGGCCCCAGGGGGAAAAACTGTTTTTT.